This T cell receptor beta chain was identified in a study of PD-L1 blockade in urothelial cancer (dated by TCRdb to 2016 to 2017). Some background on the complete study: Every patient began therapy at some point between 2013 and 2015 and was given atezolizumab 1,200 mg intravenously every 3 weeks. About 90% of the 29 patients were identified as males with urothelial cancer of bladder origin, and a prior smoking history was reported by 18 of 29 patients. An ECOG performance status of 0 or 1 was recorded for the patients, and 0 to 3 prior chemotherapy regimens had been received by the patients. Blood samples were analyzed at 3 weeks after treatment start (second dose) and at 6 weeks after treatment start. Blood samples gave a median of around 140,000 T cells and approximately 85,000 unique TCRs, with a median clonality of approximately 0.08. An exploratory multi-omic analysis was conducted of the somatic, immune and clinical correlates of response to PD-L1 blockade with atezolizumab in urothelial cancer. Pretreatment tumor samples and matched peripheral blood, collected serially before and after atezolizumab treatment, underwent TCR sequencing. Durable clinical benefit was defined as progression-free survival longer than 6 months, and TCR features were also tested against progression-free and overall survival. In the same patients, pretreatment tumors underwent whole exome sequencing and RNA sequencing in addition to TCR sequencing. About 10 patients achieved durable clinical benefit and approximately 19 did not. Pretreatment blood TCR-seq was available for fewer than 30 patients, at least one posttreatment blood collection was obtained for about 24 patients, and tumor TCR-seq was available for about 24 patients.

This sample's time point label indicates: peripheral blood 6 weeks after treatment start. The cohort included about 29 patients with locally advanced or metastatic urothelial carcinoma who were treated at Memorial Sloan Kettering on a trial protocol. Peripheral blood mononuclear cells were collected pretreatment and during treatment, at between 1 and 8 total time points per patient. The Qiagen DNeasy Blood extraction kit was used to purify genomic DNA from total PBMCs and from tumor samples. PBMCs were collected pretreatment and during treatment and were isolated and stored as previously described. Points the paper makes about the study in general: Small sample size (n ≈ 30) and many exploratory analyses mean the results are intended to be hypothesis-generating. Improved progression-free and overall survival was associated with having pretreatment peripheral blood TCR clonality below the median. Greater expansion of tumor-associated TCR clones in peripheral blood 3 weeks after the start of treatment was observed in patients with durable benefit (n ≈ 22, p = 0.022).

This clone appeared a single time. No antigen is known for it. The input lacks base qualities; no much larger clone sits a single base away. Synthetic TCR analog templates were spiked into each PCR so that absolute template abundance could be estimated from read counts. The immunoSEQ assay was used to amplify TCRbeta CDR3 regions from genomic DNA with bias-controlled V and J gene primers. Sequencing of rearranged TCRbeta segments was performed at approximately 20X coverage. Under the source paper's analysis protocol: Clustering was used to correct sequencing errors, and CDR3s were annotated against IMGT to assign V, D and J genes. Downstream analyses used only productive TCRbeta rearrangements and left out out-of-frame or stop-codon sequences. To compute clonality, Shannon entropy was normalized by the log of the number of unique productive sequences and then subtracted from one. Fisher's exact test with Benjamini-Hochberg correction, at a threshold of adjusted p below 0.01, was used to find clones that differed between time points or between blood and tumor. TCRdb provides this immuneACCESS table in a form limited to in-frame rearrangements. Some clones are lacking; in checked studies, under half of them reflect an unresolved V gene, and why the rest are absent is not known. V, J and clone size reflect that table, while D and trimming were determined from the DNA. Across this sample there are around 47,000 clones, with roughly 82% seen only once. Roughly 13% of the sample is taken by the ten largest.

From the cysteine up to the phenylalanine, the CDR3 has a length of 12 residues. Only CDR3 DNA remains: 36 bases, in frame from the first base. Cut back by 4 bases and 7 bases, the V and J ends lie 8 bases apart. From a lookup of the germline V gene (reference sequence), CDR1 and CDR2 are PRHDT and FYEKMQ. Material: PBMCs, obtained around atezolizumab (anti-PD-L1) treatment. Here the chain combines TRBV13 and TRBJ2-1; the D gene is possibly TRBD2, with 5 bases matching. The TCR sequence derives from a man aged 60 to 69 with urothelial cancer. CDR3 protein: CASSYWTNEQFF. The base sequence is TGTGCCAGCAGCTACTGGACTAATGAGCAGTTCTTC.